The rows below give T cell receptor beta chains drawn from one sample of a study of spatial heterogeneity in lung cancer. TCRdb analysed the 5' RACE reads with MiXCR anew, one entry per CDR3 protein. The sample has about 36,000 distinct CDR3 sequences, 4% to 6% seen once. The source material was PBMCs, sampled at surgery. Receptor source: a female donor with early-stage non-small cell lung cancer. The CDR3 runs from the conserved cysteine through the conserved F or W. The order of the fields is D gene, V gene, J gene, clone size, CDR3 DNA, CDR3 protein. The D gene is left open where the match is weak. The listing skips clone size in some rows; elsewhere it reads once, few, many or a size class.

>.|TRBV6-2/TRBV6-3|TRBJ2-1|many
TGTGCCAGCAGGGACCTCAGGGGAAGCTCCTACAATGAGCAGTTCTTC
CASRDLRGSSYNEQFF
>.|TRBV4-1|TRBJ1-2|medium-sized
TGCGCCAGCATCTCCCCCACCGGCGGAGCTAACTATGGCTACACCTTC
CASISPTGGANYGYTF
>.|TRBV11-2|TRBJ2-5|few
TGTGCCAGCAGCTTAGATCGTGAGACCCAGTACTTC
CASSLDRETQYF
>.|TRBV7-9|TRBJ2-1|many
TGTGCCAGCAGCTTAAGGCCCATGGGTCCCTACAATGAGCAGTTCTTC
CASSLRPMGPYNEQFF
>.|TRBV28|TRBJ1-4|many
TGTGCCAGCAGTTTACCGCCTGGAGGAAGGGTTGAAAAACTGTTTTTT
CASSLPPGGRVEKLFF
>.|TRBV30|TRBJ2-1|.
TGTGCCTGGAGTATGACAGCTGAGCAGTTCTTC
CAWSMTAEQFF
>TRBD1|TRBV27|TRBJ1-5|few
TGTGCCAGCAGCCTACAGGGGGCTTCCTGGCAGCCCCAGCATTTT
CASSLQGASWQPQHF
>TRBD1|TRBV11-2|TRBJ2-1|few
TGTGCCAGCAGCTTATACCTCGCCGGGACAGGGGGCTACAATGAGCAGTTCTTC
CASSLYLAGTGGYNEQFF
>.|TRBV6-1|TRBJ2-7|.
TGTGCCAGCAGTGAAAAGGTGCACTACCAAAGAATTAACTACGAGCAGTACTTC
CASSEKVHYQRINYEQYF
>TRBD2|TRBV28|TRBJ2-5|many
TGTGCCAGCAGCCCCCTGATTAGCGGGAGGATGTCCCAGTACTTC
CASSPLISGRMSQYF
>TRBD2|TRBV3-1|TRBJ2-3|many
TGTGCCAGCAGCCCGACTAGCGGGGGCCTAGATACGCAGTATTTT
CASSPTSGGLDTQYF
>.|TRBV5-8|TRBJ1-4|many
TGTGCCAGCAGCCCAGGAGGAACTAATGAAAAACTGTTTTTT
CASSPGGTNEKLFF
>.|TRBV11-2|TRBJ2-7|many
TGTGCCAGCAGCTTTCACTACGAGCAGTACTTC
CASSFHYEQYF
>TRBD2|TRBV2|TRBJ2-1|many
TGTGCCAGCAGAGTAACTAGCGGGGGGCGGGATGAGCAGTTCTTC
CASRVTSGGRDEQFF
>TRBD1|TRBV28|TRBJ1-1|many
TGTGCCAGCAGTTCCAGTGGACAGGGCGACACTGAAGCTTTCTTT
CASSSSGQGDTEAFF
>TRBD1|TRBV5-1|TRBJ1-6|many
TGCGCCAGCAGCTTGGAGGGGACAGGGAATTCACCCCTCCACTTT
CASSLEGTGNSPLHF
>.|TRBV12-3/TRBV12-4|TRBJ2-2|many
TGTGCCAGCAGTTTAGGGTCCAGGACCGGGGAGCTGTTTTTT
CASSLGSRTGELFF
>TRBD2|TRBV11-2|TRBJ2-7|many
TGTGCCAGCAGCCAGGCGCCGGGACTAGCGGGGCAAAGTGGGGATGGGCAGTACTTC
CASSQAPGLAGQSGDGQYF
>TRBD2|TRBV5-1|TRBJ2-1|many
TGCGCCAGCAGCCCTGGGACTAGCGAACACAATGAGCAGTTCTTC
CASSPGTSEHNEQFF
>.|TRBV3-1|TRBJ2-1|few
TGTGCCAGCAGCCCCCCCAGGGGGGGTTGGAATGAGCAGTTCTTC
CASSPPRGGWNEQFF
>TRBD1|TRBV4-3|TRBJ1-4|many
TGCGCCAGCAGCCCCTCGGGACAGCTTCTTAATGAAAAACTGTTTTTT
CASSPSGQLLNEKLFF
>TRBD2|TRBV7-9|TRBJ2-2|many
TGTGCCAGCAGCTCTAGCGGGAGGACGGCCACCGGGGAGCTGTTTTTT
CASSSSGRTATGELFF
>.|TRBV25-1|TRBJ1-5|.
TGTGCCAGCCGTGACAGTGACAATCAGCCCCAGCATTTT
CASRDSDNQPQHF
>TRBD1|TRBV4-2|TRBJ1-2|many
TGTGCCAGCAGCCAACAGGGGGCGGGTAACTATGGCTACACCTTC
CASSQQGAGNYGYTF
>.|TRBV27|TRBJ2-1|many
TGTGCCAGCAGTTTAAGGTGGGACGGACCCAGGGAGCAGTTCTTC
CASSLRWDGPREQFF
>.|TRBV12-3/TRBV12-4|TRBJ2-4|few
TGTGCCAGCAGCCCCACAGGGACCAAAAACATTCAGTACTTC
CASSPTGTKNIQYF
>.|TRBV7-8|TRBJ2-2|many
TGTGCCAGCAGCTGGGTTTACGGGGTGAACACCGGGGAGCTGTTTTTT
CASSWVYGVNTGELFF
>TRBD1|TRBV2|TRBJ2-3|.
TGTGCCAGCAGTGAATACAGGGGAGCCGATACGCAGTATTTT
CASSEYRGADTQYF
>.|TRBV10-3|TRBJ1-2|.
TGTGCCAATCGAGGGACCAACTATGGCTACACCTTC
CANRGTNYGYTF
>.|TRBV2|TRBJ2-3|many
TGTGCCAGCAGTGCTAGCTCCTGGGTGGATACGCAGTATTTT
CASSASSWVDTQYF
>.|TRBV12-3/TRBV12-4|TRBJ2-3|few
TGTGCCAGCAGTCCTCAACTGAGCACAGATACGCAGTATTTT
CASSPQLSTDTQYF
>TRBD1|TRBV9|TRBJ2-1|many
TGTGCCAGCAGCGTAGCCAGGGGGTCCTACAATGAGCAGTTCTTC
CASSVARGSYNEQFF
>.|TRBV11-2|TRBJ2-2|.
TGTGCCAGCAGCTATAACGAGAACACCGGGGAGCTGTTTTTT
CASSYNENTGELFF
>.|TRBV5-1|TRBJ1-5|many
TGCGCCAGCAGCTTGGAGGACAGCAGCAATCAGCCCCAGCATTTT
CASSLEDSSNQPQHF
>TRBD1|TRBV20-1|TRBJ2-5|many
TGCAGTGCTAGGGACAGGGTTGGAGGAGAGACCCAGTACTTC
CSARDRVGGETQYF
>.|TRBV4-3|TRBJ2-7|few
TGCGCCAGCAGCCAAGAAGGGGACGGAGGCTACGAGCAGTACTTC
CASSQEGDGGYEQYF
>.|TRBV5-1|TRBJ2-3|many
TGCGCCAGCAGCTCCGGGACACCCACAGATACGCAGTATTTT
CASSSGTPTDTQYF
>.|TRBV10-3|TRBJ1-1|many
TGTGCCATCAGTGAGTCAGCGGACACTGAAGCTTTCTTT
CAISESADTEAFF
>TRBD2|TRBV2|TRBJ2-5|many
TGTGCCAGCAGTGGCATAGGGACTAGCTTCTTC
CASSGIGTSFF
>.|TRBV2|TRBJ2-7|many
TGTGCCAGCAGGCCCTGGGCCTACGAGCAGTACTTC
CASRPWAYEQYF
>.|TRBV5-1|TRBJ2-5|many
TGCGCCAGCAGCGGAGGGGCACCTCAAGAGACCCAGTACTTC
CASSGGAPQETQYF
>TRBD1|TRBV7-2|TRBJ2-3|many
TGTGCCAGCAGCTTCGGGACAGTCACAGATACGCAGTATTTT
CASSFGTVTDTQYF
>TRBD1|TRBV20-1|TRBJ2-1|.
TGCAGTGCTAGATCGGACAGGGGGGCCAATGAGCAGTTCTTC
CSARSDRGANEQFF
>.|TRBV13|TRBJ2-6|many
TGTGCCAGCAGCTTAGGATCATCGGGTTCTGGGGCCAACGTCCTGACTTTC
CASSLGSSGSGANVLTF
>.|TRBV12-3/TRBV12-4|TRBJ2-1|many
TGTGCCAGCAGCTCTACTAGTAACCTTGCCAATGAGCAGTTCTTC
CASSSTSNLANEQFF
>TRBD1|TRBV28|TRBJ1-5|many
TGTGCCAGCAGCCCGGGACAGGGGGTAGGTGGGCATCAGCCCCAGCATTTT
CASSPGQGVGGHQPQHF
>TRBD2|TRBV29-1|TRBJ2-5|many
TGCAGCGTGGGGGGACTAGCAATACAAGAGACCCAGTACTTC
CSVGGLAIQETQYF
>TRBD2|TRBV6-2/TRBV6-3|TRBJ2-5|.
TGTGCCAGCAGTTACGCCTTAGCGGGGTTGTCGGAGACCCAGTACTTC
CASSYALAGLSETQYF
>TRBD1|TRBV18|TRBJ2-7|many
TGTGCCAGCTCCCAACTGGACAGGGGGGAGCAGTACTTC
CASSQLDRGEQYF
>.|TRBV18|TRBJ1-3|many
TGTGCCAGCTCACCAGTGGGGGCCTCTGGAAACACCATATATTTT
CASSPVGASGNTIYF
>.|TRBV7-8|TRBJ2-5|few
TGTGCCAGCAGCTTAAGGAGGGTTAGCTTGGAGACCCAGTACTTC
CASSLRRVSLETQYF
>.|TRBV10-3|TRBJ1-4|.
TGTGCCATCAGTGGGGAAAATGAAAAACTGTTTTTT
CAISGENEKLFF
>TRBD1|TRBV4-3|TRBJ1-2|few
TGCGCCAGCAGCCGAGCCGGGACAGGGGTTCCTGGCTACACCTTC
CASSRAGTGVPGYTF
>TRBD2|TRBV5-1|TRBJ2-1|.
TGCGCCAGCAGCCCCTGGACTAGCGCCAATGAGCAGTTCTTC
CASSPWTSANEQFF